Below are 29 T cell receptor beta chains sequenced from a single sample in a study of blood T cell repertoires in COVID-19. Sequenced by immunoSEQ multiplex PCR; TCRdb stores in-frame clones only, minus some. The sample yields 35,000 to 40,000 clones, roughly 90% seen once. The sample comprised peripheral blood. These receptors were obtained from an older man with acute or convalescent COVID-19.

This chain connects TRBV2 to TRBJ1-5; the D gene is possibly TRBD1 (5 bases). CDR3 size: 13 residues. Germline CDR1 is SNHLY and CDR2 is FYNNEI. Trimming cost V 6 bases and J 4 bases, with 10 bases left between them. The CDR3 sequence is CASRGGGNQPQHF. CDR3 nucleotide sequence: TGTGCCAGCAGGGGGGGAGGGAATCAGCCCCAGCATTTT.

The chain combines TRBV7-2 with TRBJ1-1, with TRBD1 as a possible D gene (5 bases). The CDR3 contains 15 residues. V was cut by 2 bases and J by 1 base, with 11 bases left in between. Germline CDR1 SGHTA, CDR2 FQGNSA. CDR3 region: CASSLQGAGNTEAFF. CDR3 coding DNA: TGTGCCAGCAGCTTACAAGGGGCAGGGAACACTGAAGCTTTCTTT.

The J gene is TRBJ1-2, the V gene TRBV18; 7 bases are shared with TRBD1. V was pared by 3 bases and J by 5 bases, with 3 bases of the junction left unmatched. Germline assignment: CDR1 KGHSH and CDR2 LQKENI. There are 13 residues in the CDR3. In nucleotides, the CDR3 is TGTGCCAGCTCACCCGACAGGGAGTATGGCTACACCTTC. Translation: CASSPDREYGYTF.

The rearrangement joins TRBV9 to TRBJ2-5, with a tentative D call TRBD2 (5 bases). The germline V gene encodes CDR1 SGDLS and CDR2 YYNGEE. V was trimmed by 4 bases and J by 6 bases, leaving 19 bases between them. The CDR3 is made up of 15 amino acids. CDR3: CASSPSRGSSQTQYF. The CDR3 nucleotides read TGTGCCAGCAGCCCTTCCCGAGGGAGTAGTCAGACCCAGTACTTC.

CDR3: CASTRTSGSYNEQFF. As DNA, the CDR3 is TGCGCCAGCACCCGGACTAGCGGGAGTTACAATGAGCAGTTCTTC. The rearrangement joins TRBV5-1 to TRBJ2-1; 13 nucleotides agree with TRBD2. The V gene end was trimmed by 6 bases and the J gene end by 4 bases; junction bases not matched to a gene: 4. The CDR3 contains 15 residues. Germline V gene lookup returns CDR1 SGHRS and CDR2 YFSETQ.

V usage is TRBV5-6 and J usage is TRBJ2-5, with 7 bases fitting TRBD1. The CDR3 loop spans 14 amino acids. Germline V gene sequence: CDR1 SGHDT, CDR2 YYEEEE. With V trimmed by 4 bases and J by 3 bases, 6 bases remained unmatched. CDR3 DNA: TGTGCCAGCAGCGAGACAGGGTTGGAAGAGACCCAGTACTTC. Amino acid sequence: CASSETGLEETQYF.

The CDR3 DNA sequence: TGTGCCAGCAGTCCCGTAGTGGAGGAGACCCAGTACTTC. It is translated as CASSPVVEETQYF. The chain uses TRBV6-2 or TRBV6-3 and TRBJ2-5; D is uncertain. Looked up from germline, CDR1 is MNHEY and CDR2 is SVGEGT. The ends were cut back, 5 bases at V and 5 bases at J, with 12 bases in the middle. The CDR3 spans 13 residues.

The chain joins TRBV5-6 to TRBJ1-2; 10 nucleotides match TRBD1. Germline assignment: CDR1 SGHDT and CDR2 YYEEEE. V lost 4 bases, J lost 5 bases, and 8 bases stayed unmatched. The CDR3 has 15 amino acids. The CDR3 region has the DNA TGTGCCAGCAGCCAGGGACAGGGGATGGGATATGGCTACACCTTC. Translated, it gives CASSQGQGMGYGYTF.

This chain joins TRBV19 and TRBJ1-4, with D hard to call. V gave up 5 bases and J gave up 9 bases, with 10 bases separating them. The germline CDR1 and CDR2 sequences are LNHDA and SQIVND (reference sequence). The CDR3 totals 12 residues. This CDR3 reads CASSGLMQKLFF. CDR3 in DNA: TGTGCCAGTAGTGGCCTCATGCAAAAACTGTTTTTT.

The V call is TRBV9, the J call TRBJ2-5; 12 bases are a match to TRBD2. The germline V gene has CDR1 SGDLS and CDR2 YYNGEE. CDR3 length equals 16 residues. The trim removed 3 bases at V and 3 bases at J, leaving 6 bases unmatched. The CDR3 sequence is CASSGGTSGLKETQYF. For the CDR3, the DNA is TGTGCCAGCAGCGGAGGGACTAGCGGGCTTAAAGAGACCCAGTACTTC.

CDR3 DNA sequence: TGTGCCAGCAGTTATGGGGGCATCGGGGAGCTGTTTTTT. The encoded protein is CASSYGGIGELFF. The chain is built from TRBV6-5 and TRBJ2-2, with D perhaps matching TRBD1 (6 bases). The CDR3 contains 13 residues. The V end was cut by 3 bases, the J end by 7 bases, with 9 bases between. In germline, CDR1 is MNHEY, CDR2 SVGAGI.

The table lists this clone with a count of one. V gene TRBV18 combines with J gene TRBJ2-5; D is perhaps TRBD1 (6 bases). Per the germline V gene, CDR1 is KGHSH and CDR2 is LQKENI. V was clipped by 5 bases and J by 4 bases, with 11 bases between them. CDR3 length equals 13 residues. DNA for the CDR3: TGTGCCAGCTCAATGGAAGGGGGAGAGACCCAGTACTTC. As protein: CASSMEGGETQYF.

The rearrangement uses TRBV6-2 or TRBV6-3 and TRBJ1-1; D possibly corresponds to TRBD1 (6 bases). CDR1 MNHEY and CDR2 SVGEGT come from the germline V gene. Trimming removed 4 bases at V and 3 bases at J, with 15 bases between. CDR3 size: 15 residues. CDR3 nucleotide sequence: TGTGCCAGCAGTTCCCTGGACAGAGGGGACACTGAAGCTTTCTTT. Translating gives CASSSLDRGDTEAFF.

The chain is built from TRBV2 and TRBJ1-5, with no clear D. The ends were cut back, 5 bases at V and 1 base at J, with 12 bases in the middle. Germline V gene lookup returns CDR1 SNHLY and CDR2 FYNNEI. This CDR3 contains 15 residues. The CDR3 loop reads CASSLLGVSNQPQHF. Written as DNA, the CDR3 is TGTGCCAGCAGTTTGTTGGGCGTAAGCAATCAGCCCCAGCATTTT.

This rearrangement joins TRBV7-8 to TRBJ2-1, with D hard to call. Germline values: CDR1 SGHVS, CDR2 FQNEAQ. The CDR3 runs to 15 residues. The ends were cut back, 2 bases at V and 0 bases at J, with 8 bases in the middle. The DNA of the CDR3 is TGTGCCAGCAGCTTATCCTCGAGCTCCTACAATGAGCAGTTCTTC. Translation: CASSLSSSSYNEQFF. The whole variable domain, filled in from reference TRBV7-8 and TRBJ2-1, reads GAGVSQSPRYKVAKRGQDVALRCDPISGHVSLFWYQQALGQGPEFLTYFQNEAQLDKSGLPSDRFFAERPEGSVSTLKIQRTQQEDSAVYLCASSLSSSSYNEQFFGPGTRLTVL.

The rearrangement links TRBV24-1 to TRBJ2-6; possibly TRBD1 for D (5 bases). This CDR3 spans 15 amino acids. Trimming cost V 2 bases and J 4 bases, with 8 bases left between them. The germline V gene encodes CDR1 KGHDR and CDR2 SFDVKD. CDR3 sequence: CATSDSGSGANVLTF. The CDR3, as DNA: TGTGCCACCAGTGATTCAGGGTCCGGGGCCAACGTCCTGACTTTC.

The CDR3 bases are TGTGCCAGCAGCCAACGAACAGGGGGATGGATGGCTGAAGCTTTCTTT. Amino acid sequence: CASSQRTGGWMAEAFF. This chain joins TRBV3-1 (or the pseudogene TRBV3-2) and TRBJ1-1, with TRBD1 matching 8 bases. The germline V gene encodes CDR1 LGHDT and CDR2 YNNKEL (reference sequence). CDR3 length equals 16 residues. V lost 2 bases to trimming and J lost 6 bases; unmatched junction nucleotides: 11.

The J gene is TRBJ2-7, the V gene TRBV5-4; the match to TRBD2 covers 10 bases. Germline CDR1 is SGHNT and CDR2 is YYREEE (reference sequence). The CDR3 totals 15 residues. J lost 0 bases, V lost 3 bases, and 3 bases had no gene match. This chain's CDR3 is CASSSGLAVSYEQYF. CDR3 DNA: TGTGCCAGCAGCTCTGGACTAGCGGTCTCCTACGAGCAGTACTTC.

The V gene is TRBV19, the J gene TRBJ1-2, with 10 nucleotides matching TRBD1. The CDR3 has 16 amino acids. The trim removed 7 bases at V and 4 bases at J, leaving 12 bases unmatched. CDR1 is LNHDA and CDR2 is SQIVND in the germline V gene (reference sequence). This CDR3 is CASTGTGAELGYGYTF. For the CDR3, the DNA is TGTGCCAGTACGGGGACAGGGGCCGAGCTGGGCTATGGCTACACCTTC.

This chain joins TRBV28 and TRBJ2-5, with 9 nucleotides matching TRBD1. Germline V CDR1 and CDR2: MDHEN, SYDVKM. The CDR3 is made up of 15 amino acids. V gave up 6 bases and J gave up 5 bases; unmatched junction bases: 10. The CDR3 sequence is CASSARQGVMETQYF. The DNA of the CDR3 is TGTGCCAGCAGCGCAAGACAGGGGGTAATGGAGACCCAGTACTTC.

This clone was seen a single time. The chain recombines TRBV7-3 with TRBJ2-3; 10 nucleotides agree with TRBD2. CDR3 length: 18 amino acids. Germline loops: CDR1 SGHTA, CDR2 FQGTGA. The junction had 18 bases not matched to a gene; V was cut back by 8 bases and J by 4 bases. The DNA for the CDR3 is TGTGCCAGCGCTGGGGGTAGCGGGAGGTCTCCTTCCTCAGATACGCAGTATTTT. Residues: CASAGGSGRSPSSDTQYF. Drawing the rest from reference TRBV7-3 and TRBJ2-3, the complete variable domain is GAGVSQTPSNKVTEKGKYVELRCDPISGHTALYWYRQSLGQGPEFLIYFQGTGAADDSGLPNDRFFAVRPEGSVSTLKIQRTERGDSAVYLCASAGGSGRSPSSDTQYFGPGTRLTVL.

This chain joins TRBV15 and TRBJ1-2, with 7 bases fitting TRBD1. Germline V gives CDR1 LNHNV, CDR2 YYDKDF (reference sequence). The V segment lost 4 bases and the J segment 0 bases; nucleotides outside the gene matches: 8. The CDR3 loop spans 16 amino acids. CDR3 residues: CATSMTGTVANYGYTF. CDR3 coding DNA: TGTGCCACCAGCATGACCGGGACAGTTGCTAACTATGGCTACACCTTC.

This clone was counted between two and nine times. The V and J genes are TRBV12-3 or TRBV12-4 and TRBJ1-6; D ambiguous. V lost 7 bases and J lost 7, with 8 bases in between. CDR3 length equals 12 residues. The CDR3 loop is CASKTGNSPLHF. CDR3 DNA: TGTGCCAGCAAAACGGGGAATTCACCCCTCCACTTT.

The rearrangement links TRBV15 to TRBJ2-3; 8 bases match TRBD2. This CDR3 region has 17 residues. The V segment lost 2 bases and the J segment 3 bases; nucleotides outside the gene matches: 10. Germline V gives CDR1 LNHNV, CDR2 YYDKDF (reference sequence). CDR3 sequence reads: CATSRPPGTSRTDTQYF. Written as DNA, the CDR3 is TGTGCCACCAGCAGACCCCCGGGGACTAGTAGGACAGATACGCAGTATTTT.

Written as DNA, the CDR3 is TGTGCCAGCAGCTTGAGCTGGTCCTACGAGCAGTACTTC. Residues: CASSLSWSYEQYF. The chain couples TRBV7-2 to TRBJ2-7, with D unresolved. The CDR3 loop spans 13 amino acids. V shed 3 bases and J shed 1 base, with 7 bases lying between them. Germline V gives CDR1 SGHTA, CDR2 FQGNSA.

The chain combines TRBV6-1 with TRBJ2-2; D is uncertain. Trimming left V 3 bases short and J 1 base short, with 12 bases between. Germline CDR1 and CDR2: MNHNS and SASEGT. The CDR3 has 16 amino acids. DNA for the CDR3: TGTGCCAGCAGTGAGAATGAGTCGGTGAACACCGGGGAGCTGTTTTTT. This codes for CASSENESVNTGELFF.

The CDR3 is CATLQGAIRTEAFF. The CDR3 DNA sequence: TGTGCCACACTACAGGGGGCTATAAGAACTGAAGCTTTCTTT. V and J are TRBV6-6 and TRBJ1-1; 9 nucleotides agree with TRBD1. Germline CDR1 MNHNY, CDR2 SVGAGI (reference sequence). Trimming took 10 bases from V and 5 from J; bases not matched to a gene: 11. The CDR3 spans 14 residues.

In this sample, this clone turned up a few times. This chain uses TRBV7-2 with TRBJ2-1, with 7 bases that match TRBD2. With 2 bases clipped from V and 4 bases from J, the junction kept 11 bases outside the gene matches. Germline CDR1 SGHTA, CDR2 FQGNSA. The length of the CDR3 is 17 residues. CDR3 sequence: CASSLWGGLAAYNEQFF. Written as DNA, the CDR3 is TGTGCCAGCAGCTTATGGGGCGGCCTAGCGGCTTACAATGAGCAGTTCTTC.

The J gene is TRBJ2-1, the V gene TRBV7-9; TRBD2 aligns across 7 bases. The V segment lost 5 bases and the J segment 5 bases; nucleotides outside the gene matches: 6. The CDR3 runs to 14 residues. Germline V gene data show CDR1 as SEHNR and CDR2 as FQNEAQ (reference sequence). Here the CDR3 DNA reads TGTGCCAGCAGCCCGGCGGGAGCTGACAATGAGCAGTTCTTC. This sequence encodes CASSPAGADNEQFF. The entire variable domain, with the rest obtained from reference TRBV7-9 and TRBJ2-1, is as follows: DTGVSQNPRHKITKRGQNVTFRCDPISEHNRLYWYRQTLGQGPEFLTYFQNEAQLEKSRLLSDRFSAERPKGSFSTLEIQRTEQGDSAMYLCASSPAGADNEQFFGPGTRLTVL.